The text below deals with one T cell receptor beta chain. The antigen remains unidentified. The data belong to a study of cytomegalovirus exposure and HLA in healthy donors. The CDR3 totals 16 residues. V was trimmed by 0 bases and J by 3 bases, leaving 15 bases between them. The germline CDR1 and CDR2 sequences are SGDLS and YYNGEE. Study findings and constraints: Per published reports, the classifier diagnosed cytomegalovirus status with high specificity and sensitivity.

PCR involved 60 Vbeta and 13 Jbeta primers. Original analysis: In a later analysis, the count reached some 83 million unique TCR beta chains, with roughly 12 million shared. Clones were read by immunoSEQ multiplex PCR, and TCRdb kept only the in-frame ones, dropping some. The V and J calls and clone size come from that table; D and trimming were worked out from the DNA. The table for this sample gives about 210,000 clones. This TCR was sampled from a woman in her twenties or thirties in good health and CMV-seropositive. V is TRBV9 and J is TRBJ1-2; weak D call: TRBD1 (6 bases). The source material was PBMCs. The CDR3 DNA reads TGTGCCAGCAGCGTAGCCTGGGCAGGGGCTTACTATGGCTACACCTTC. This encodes CASSVAWAGAYYGYTF.